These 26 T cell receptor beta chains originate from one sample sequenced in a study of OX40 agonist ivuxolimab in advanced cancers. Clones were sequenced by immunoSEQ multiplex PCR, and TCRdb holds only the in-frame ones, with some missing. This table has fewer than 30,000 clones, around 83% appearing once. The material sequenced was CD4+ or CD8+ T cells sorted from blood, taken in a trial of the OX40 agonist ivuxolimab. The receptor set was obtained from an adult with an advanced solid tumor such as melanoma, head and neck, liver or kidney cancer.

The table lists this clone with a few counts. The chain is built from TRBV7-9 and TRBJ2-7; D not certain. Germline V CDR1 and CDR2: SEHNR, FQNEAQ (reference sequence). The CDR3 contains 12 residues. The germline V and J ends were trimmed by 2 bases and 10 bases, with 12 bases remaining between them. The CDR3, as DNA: TGTGCCAGCAGCTTAACCTTCACCGCTCAGTACTTC. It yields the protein CASSLTFTAQYF.

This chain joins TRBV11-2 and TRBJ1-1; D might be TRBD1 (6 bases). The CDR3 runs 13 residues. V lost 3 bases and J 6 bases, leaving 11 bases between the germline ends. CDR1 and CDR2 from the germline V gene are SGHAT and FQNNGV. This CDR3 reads CASSFSRQAEAFF. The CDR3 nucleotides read TGTGCCAGCAGCTTTTCACGACAGGCTGAAGCTTTCTTT.

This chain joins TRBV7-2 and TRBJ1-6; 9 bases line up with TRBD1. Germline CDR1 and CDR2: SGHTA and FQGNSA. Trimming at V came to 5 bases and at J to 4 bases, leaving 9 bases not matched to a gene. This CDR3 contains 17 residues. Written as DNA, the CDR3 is TGTGCCAGCAGCCCCTTTGGGACAGGGTCGTATAATTCACCCCTCCACTTT. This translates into CASSPFGTGSYNSPLHF.

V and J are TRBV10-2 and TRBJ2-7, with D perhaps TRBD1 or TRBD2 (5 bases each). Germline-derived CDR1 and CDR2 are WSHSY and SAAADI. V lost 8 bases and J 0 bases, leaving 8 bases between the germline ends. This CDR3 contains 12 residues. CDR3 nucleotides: TGCGCCAGCGAGGGGAACTCCTACGAGCAGTACTTC. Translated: CASEGNSYEQYF.

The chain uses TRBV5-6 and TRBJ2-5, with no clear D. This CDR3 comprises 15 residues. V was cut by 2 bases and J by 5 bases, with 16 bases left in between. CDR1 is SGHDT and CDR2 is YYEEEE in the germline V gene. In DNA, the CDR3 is TGTGCCAGCAGCTTTGACGGATACATGGGGGAGACCCAGTACTTC. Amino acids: CASSFDGYMGETQYF.

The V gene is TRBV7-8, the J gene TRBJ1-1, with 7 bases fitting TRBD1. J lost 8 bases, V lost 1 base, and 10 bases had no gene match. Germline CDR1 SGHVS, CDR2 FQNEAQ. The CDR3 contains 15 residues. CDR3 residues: CASSLGGATGREAFF. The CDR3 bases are TGTGCCAGCAGCTTAGGGGGGGCGACAGGGCGGGAAGCTTTCTTT.

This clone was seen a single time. DNA for the CDR3: TGTGCCAGCAGCGCCGGGACTAGCGGGGACAATGAGCAGTTCTTC. This codes for CASSAGTSGDNEQFF. The chain combines TRBV2 with TRBJ2-1; 13 bases agree with TRBD2. Per the germline V gene, CDR1 is SNHLY and CDR2 is FYNNEI. This CDR3 is 15 amino acids long. After removal of 6 bases from V and 5 bases from J, the junction contained 4 bases not matched to a gene.

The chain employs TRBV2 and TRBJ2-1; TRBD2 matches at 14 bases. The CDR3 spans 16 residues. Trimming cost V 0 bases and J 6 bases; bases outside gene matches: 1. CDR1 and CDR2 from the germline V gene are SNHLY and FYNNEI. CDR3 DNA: TGTGCCAGCAGTGAAGCGACTAGCGGGAGGGCCAATGAGCAGTTCTTC. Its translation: CASSEATSGRANEQFF.

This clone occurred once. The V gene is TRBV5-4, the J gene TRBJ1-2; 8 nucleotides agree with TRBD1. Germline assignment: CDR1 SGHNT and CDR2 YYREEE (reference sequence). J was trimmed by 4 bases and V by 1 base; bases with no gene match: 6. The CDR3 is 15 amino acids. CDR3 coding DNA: TGTGCCAGCAGCTTGCGGACAGGGATCGGCTATGGCTACACCTTC. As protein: CASSLRTGIGYGYTF.

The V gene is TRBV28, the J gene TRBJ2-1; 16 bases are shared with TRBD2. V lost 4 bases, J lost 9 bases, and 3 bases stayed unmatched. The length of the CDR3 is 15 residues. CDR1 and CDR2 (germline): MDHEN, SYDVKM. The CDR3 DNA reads TGTGCCAGCAGTTGGGGGACTAGCGGGAGGGGTGAGCAGTTCTTC. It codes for CASSWGTSGRGEQFF. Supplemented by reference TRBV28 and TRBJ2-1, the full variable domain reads DVKVTQSSRYLVKRTGEKVFLECVQDMDHENMFWYRQDPGLGLRLIYFSYDVKMKEKGDIPEGYSVSREKKERFSLILESASTNQTSMYLCASSWGTSGRGEQFFGPGTRLTVL.

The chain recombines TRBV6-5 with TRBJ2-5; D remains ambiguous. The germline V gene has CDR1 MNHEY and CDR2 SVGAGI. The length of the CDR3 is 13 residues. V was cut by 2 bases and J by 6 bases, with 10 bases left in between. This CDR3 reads CASSYGPGQTQYF. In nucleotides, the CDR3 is TGTGCCAGCAGTTACGGGCCCGGGCAGACCCAGTACTTC.

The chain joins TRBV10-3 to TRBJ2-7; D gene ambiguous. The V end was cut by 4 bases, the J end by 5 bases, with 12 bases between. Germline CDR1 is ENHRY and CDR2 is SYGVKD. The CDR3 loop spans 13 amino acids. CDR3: CAISVAPLNEQYF. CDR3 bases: TGTGCCATCAGTGTGGCTCCCCTTAACGAGCAGTACTTC.

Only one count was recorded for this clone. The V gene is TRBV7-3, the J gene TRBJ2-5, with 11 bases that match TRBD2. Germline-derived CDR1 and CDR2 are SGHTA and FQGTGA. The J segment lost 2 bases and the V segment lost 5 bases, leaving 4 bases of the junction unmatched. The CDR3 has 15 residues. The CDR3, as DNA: TGTGCCAGCAGCCCAATAGCGGGGGGGCAAGAGACCCAGTACTTC. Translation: CASSPIAGGQETQYF.

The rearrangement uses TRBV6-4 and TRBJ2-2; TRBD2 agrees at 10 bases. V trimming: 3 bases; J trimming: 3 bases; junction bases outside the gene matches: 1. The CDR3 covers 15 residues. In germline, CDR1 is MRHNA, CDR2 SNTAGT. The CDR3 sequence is CASSEGTSDTGELFF. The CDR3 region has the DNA TGTGCCAGCAGTGAGGGGACTAGCGACACCGGGGAGCTGTTTTTT.

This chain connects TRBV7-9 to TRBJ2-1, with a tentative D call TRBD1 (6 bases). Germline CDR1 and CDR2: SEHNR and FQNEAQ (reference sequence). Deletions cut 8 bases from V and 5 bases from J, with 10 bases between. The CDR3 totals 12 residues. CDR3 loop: CASWTDNNEQFF. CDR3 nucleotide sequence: TGTGCCAGCTGGACAGATAACAATGAGCAGTTCTTC.

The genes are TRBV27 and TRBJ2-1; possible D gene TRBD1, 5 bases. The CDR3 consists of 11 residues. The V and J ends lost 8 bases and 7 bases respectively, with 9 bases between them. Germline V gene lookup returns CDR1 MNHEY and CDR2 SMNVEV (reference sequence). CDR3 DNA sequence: TGTGCCAGCTGGGGCTTTAATGAGCAGTTCTTC. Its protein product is CASWGFNEQFF.

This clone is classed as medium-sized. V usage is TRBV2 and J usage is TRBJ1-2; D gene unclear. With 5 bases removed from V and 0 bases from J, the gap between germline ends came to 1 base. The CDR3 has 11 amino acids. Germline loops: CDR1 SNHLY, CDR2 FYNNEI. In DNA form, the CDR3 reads TGTGCCAGCAGTCCTAACTATGGCTACACCTTC. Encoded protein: CASSPNYGYTF.

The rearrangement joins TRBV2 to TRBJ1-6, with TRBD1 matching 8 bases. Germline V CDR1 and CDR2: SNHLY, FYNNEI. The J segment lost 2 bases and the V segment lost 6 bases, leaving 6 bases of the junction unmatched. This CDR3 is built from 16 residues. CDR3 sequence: CASRARTGPYNSPLHF. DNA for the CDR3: TGTGCCAGCAGAGCTCGGACAGGGCCCTATAATTCACCCCTCCACTTT.

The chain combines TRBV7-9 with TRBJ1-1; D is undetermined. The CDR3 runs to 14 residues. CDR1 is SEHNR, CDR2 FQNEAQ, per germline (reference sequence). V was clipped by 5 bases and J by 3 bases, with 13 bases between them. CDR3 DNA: TGTGCCAGCAGCCCGACGGAGAGGGACACTGAAGCTTTCTTT. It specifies CASSPTERDTEAFF.

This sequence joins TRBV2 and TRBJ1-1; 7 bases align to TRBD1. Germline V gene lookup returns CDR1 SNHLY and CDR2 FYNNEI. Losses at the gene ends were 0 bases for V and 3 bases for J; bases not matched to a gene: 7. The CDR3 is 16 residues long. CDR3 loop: CASSEAVTGAHTEAFF. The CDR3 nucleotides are TGTGCCAGCAGTGAAGCAGTAACAGGGGCTCACACTGAAGCTTTCTTT.

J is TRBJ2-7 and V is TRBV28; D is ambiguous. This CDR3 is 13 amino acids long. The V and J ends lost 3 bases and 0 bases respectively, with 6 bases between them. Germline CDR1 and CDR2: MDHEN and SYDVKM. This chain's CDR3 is CASSFLVSYEQYF. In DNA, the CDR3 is TGTGCCAGCAGTTTCCTCGTCTCCTACGAGCAGTACTTC.

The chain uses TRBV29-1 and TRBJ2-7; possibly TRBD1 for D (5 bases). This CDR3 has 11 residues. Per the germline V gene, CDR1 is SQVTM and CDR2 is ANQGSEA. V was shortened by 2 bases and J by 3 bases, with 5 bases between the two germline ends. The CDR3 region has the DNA TGCAGCGTTGAACAGGGCTACGAGCAGTACTTC. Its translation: CSVEQGYEQYF.

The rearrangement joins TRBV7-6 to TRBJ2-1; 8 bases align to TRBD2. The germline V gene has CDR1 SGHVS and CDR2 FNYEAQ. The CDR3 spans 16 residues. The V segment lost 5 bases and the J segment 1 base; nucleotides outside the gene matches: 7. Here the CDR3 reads CASSRGGGESYNEQFF. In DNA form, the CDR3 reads TGTGCCAGCAGCCGGGGGGGAGGGGAGTCCTACAATGAGCAGTTCTTC.

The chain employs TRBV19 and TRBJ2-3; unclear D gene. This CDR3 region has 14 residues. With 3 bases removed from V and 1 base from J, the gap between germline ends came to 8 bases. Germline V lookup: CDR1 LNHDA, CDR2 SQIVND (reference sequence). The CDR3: CASSMSGRTDTQYF. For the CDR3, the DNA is TGTGCCAGTAGTATGTCAGGACGCACAGATACGCAGTATTTT.

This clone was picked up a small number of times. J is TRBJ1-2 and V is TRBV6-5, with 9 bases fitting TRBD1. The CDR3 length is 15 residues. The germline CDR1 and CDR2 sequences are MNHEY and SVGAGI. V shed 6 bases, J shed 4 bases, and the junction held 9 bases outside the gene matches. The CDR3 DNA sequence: TGTGCCAGCAGCCACGGGACAGGGAACCCCTATGGCTACACCTTC. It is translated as CASSHGTGNPYGYTF.

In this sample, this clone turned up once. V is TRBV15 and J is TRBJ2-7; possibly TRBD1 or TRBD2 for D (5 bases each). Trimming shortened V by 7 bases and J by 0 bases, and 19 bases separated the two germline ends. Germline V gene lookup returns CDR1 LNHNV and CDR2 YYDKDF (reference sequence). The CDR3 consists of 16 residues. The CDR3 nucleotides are TGTGCCACCAAGACCCCTCGGGACGGCCTCTCCTACGAGCAGTACTTC. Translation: CATKTPRDGLSYEQYF.